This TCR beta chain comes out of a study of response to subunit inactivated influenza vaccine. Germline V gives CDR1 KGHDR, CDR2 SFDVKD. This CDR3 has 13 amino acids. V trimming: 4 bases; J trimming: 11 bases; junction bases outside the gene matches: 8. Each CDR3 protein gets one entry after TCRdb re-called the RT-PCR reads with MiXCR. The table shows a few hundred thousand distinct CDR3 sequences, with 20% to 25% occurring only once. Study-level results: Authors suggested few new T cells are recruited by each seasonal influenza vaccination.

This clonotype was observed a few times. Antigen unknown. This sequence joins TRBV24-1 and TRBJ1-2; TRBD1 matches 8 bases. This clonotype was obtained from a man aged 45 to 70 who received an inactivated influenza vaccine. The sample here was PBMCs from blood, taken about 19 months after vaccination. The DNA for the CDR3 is TGTGCCACCAGTGAAGGGACAGGACCAAGTTACACCTTC. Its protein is CATSEGTGPSYTF.